Shown below are 27 T cell receptor beta chains from a single sample sequenced in a study of CD8 T cells in Susac syndrome. After extraction with the RNeasy kit, about 0.5 to 1 ug of the RNA was reverse transcribed using random hexamers. TCRdb ran MiXCR on the immunoSEQ multiplex PCR reads and lists one entry per CDR3 protein. The sample includes roughly 160,000 distinct CDR3 sequences, around 94% of them seen just once. Material: CD4+ T cells from PBMCs. All receptors come from a human donor in good health.

The chain uses TRBV4-2 and TRBJ1-1; 8 bases map to TRBD1. Germline CDR1 is LGHNA and CDR2 is YNFKEQ. This CDR3 comprises 12 residues. V gave up 6 bases and J gave up 10 bases; unmatched junction bases: 7. The CDR3 loop is CASSQDRARAFF. CDR3 nucleotide sequence: TGTGCCAGCAGTCAGGACAGGGCTAGAGCTTTCTTT.

The chain combines TRBV9 with TRBJ1-2; D is unclear. In germline, CDR1 is SGDLS, CDR2 YYNGEE. The CDR3 loop spans 11 amino acids. V lost 1 base to trimming and J lost 2 bases, with 0 bases between them. CDR3 loop: CASSVNYGYTF. DNA for the CDR3: TGTGCCAGCAGCGTAAACTATGGCTACACCTTC.

This chain uses TRBV6-6 with TRBJ1-5; D perhaps matches TRBD1 (6 bases). This CDR3 is 14 amino acids long. Deletions cut 5 bases from V and 3 bases from J, with 11 bases between. CDR1 MNHNY and CDR2 SVGAGI come from the germline V gene (reference sequence). In nucleotides, the CDR3 is TGTGCCAGCAGTCCACAGGGTTACAATCAGCCCCAGCATTTT. Translated, it gives CASSPQGYNQPQHF.

The rearrangement links TRBV24-1 to TRBJ2-3; weak D call: TRBD1 (5 bases). The length of the CDR3 is 15 residues. V was cut by 5 bases and J by 2 bases, with 13 bases left in between. Germline-derived CDR1 and CDR2 are KGHDR and SFDVKD. The CDR3 protein is CATSGPTDSTDTQYF. For the CDR3, the DNA is TGTGCCACCAGTGGTCCGACAGATTCCACAGATACGCAGTATTTT.

This sequence joins TRBV9 and TRBJ2-1; D not resolved. V was clipped by 0 bases and J by 5 bases, with 15 bases between them. The CDR3 totals 16 residues. The V gene's germline CDR1 is SGDLS and CDR2 YYNGEE. The CDR3 loop reads CASSVARGSPNNEQFF. Written as DNA, the CDR3 is TGTGCCAGCAGCGTAGCTAGAGGTAGCCCAAACAATGAGCAGTTCTTC.

The V and J genes are TRBV25-1 and TRBJ1-5, with D tentatively TRBD1 (5 bases). The CDR3 totals 13 residues. CDR1 is MGHDK, CDR2 SYGVNS, per germline. Trimming cost V 5 bases and J 7 bases, with 12 bases left between them. CDR3 region: CASSPGGRQPQHF. Written as DNA, the CDR3 is TGTGCCAGCAGTCCCGGGGGAAGGCAGCCCCAGCATTTT.

This clonotype was found once. This chain connects TRBV13 to TRBJ1-5; the match to TRBD1 covers 10 bases. V shed 5 bases and J 4 bases; nucleotides not matched to a gene: 5. This CDR3 region has 15 residues. Germline V gene lookup returns CDR1 PRHDT and CDR2 FYEKMQ (reference sequence). CDR3 in amino acids: CASSVRGQGNQPQHF. The CDR3 DNA reads as TGTGCCAGCAGCGTGAGGGGACAGGGGAATCAGCCCCAGCATTTT.

This chain links TRBV29-1 with TRBJ1-1; no firm D call. This CDR3 spans 14 amino acids. V was trimmed by 3 bases and J by 1 base, leaving 12 bases between them. Germline values: CDR1 SQVTM, CDR2 ANQGSEA. CDR3 bases: TGCAGCGTTGAGAGGAAGTTACGGAACACTGAAGCTTTCTTT. Residues: CSVERKLRNTEAFF.

This chain uses TRBV9 with TRBJ2-5, with a possible D match to TRBD1 (6 bases). The CDR3 is made up of 16 amino acids. V lost 0 bases to trimming and J lost 0 bases, with 12 bases between them. Germline CDR1 and CDR2: SGDLS and YYNGEE. The CDR3, as DNA: TGTGCCAGCAGCGTAGGGGGGACACTGTACCAAGAGACCCAGTACTTC. Protein sequence: CASSVGGTLYQETQYF.

The CDR3 loop is CSAAQGTEQYF. CDR3 DNA sequence: TGCAGTGCTGCACAGGGCACCGAGCAGTACTTC. This chain joins TRBV20-1 and TRBJ2-7; TRBD1 is a possible D gene (6 bases). From germline, CDR1 is DFQATT and CDR2 SNEGSKA (reference sequence). The CDR3 has 11 amino acids. V was shortened by 5 bases and J by 6 bases, with 11 bases between the two germline ends.

The chain is built from TRBV30 and TRBJ2-1; D is possibly TRBD2 (5 bases). This CDR3 has 13 amino acids. Trimming pared 0 bases from V and 8 bases from J, leaving 11 bases between. Germline values: CDR1 GTSNPN, CDR2 SVGIG (reference sequence). The CDR3: CAWSVNFGDEQFF. The CDR3 nucleotides are TGTGCCTGGAGTGTAAACTTCGGGGATGAGCAGTTCTTC.

The rearrangement joins TRBV29-1 to TRBJ1-2; 7 nucleotides agree with TRBD1. Germline V gene sequence: CDR1 SQVTM, CDR2 ANQGSEA. Trimming at V came to 8 bases and at J to 6 bases, leaving 12 bases not matched to a gene. The CDR3 totals 13 residues. The CDR3 DNA reads TGCAGCATTGGGGAGGGGGCAGGAGATGGCTACACCTTC. Encoded protein: CSIGEGAGDGYTF.

This clonotype was seen a single time. The chain couples TRBV5-1 to TRBJ1-2; tentatively, D is TRBD1 (5 bases). Germline CDR1 reads SGHRS; CDR2 reads YFSETQ. This CDR3 is built from 16 residues. V lost 0 bases to trimming and J lost 5 bases, with 17 bases between them. CDR3 in amino acids: CASSLAGTLVGYGYTF. CDR3 nucleotides: TGCGCCAGCAGCTTGGCTGGGACCCTAGTAGGGTATGGCTACACCTTC.

V is TRBV5-6 and J is TRBJ1-2; no definite D call. V was shortened by 4 bases and J by 8 bases, with 15 bases between the two germline ends. CDR1 is SGHDT and CDR2 is YYEEEE in the germline V gene. CDR3 length: 13 residues. The CDR3 here is CASSPVHGGGYTF. In nucleotides, the CDR3 is TGTGCCAGCAGCCCAGTACATGGAGGGGGCTACACCTTC. Looking up the rest from reference TRBV5-6 and TRBJ1-2 gives the full variable domain: DAGVTQSPTHLIKTRGQQVTLRCSPKSGHDTVSWYQQALGQGPQFIFQYYEEEERQRGNFPDRFSGHQFPNYSSELNVNALLLGDSALYLCASSPVHGGGYTFGSGTRLTVV.

J is TRBJ1-2 and V is TRBV2; 11 positions agree with TRBD1. V dropped 5 bases and J dropped 12; count of bases not matched to a gene: 5. This CDR3 has 12 residues. The germline V gene has CDR1 SNHLY and CDR2 FYNNEI. CDR3 region: CASSHQDRGHTF. CDR3 DNA sequence: TGTGCCAGCAGTCACCAGGACAGGGGGCACACCTTC.

The sample holds a few counts of this clonotype. V is TRBV18 and J is TRBJ2-7, with D possibly being TRBD1 (6 bases). V gave up 6 bases and J gave up 5 bases, with 11 bases separating them. The CDR3 runs 12 residues. Germline CDR1 reads KGHSH; CDR2 reads LQKENI. This CDR3 is CASSPYRDEQYF. The CDR3 coding sequence is TGTGCCAGCTCCCCGTACAGGGACGAGCAGTACTTC.

The V call is TRBV9, the J call TRBJ2-5; D gene ambiguous. Trimming left V 4 bases short and J 5 bases short, with 15 bases between. Germline V gene sequence: CDR1 SGDLS, CDR2 YYNGEE. There are 14 residues in the CDR3. CDR3 amino acids: CASSPSEVRETQYF. Here the CDR3 DNA reads TGTGCCAGCAGCCCCTCGGAAGTACGCGAGACCCAGTACTTC.

CDR3 DNA: TGTGCCAGCAGCTCAGGGGTTGCCCAAGAGACCCAGTACTTC. Translated, it gives CASSSGVAQETQYF. The V call is TRBV5-6, the J call TRBJ2-5; D is possibly TRBD1 (6 bases). V lost 3 bases, J lost 1 base, and 10 bases lay in between. Germline values: CDR1 SGHDT, CDR2 YYEEEE. The CDR3 spans 14 residues.

This sequence joins TRBV12-3 or TRBV12-4 and TRBJ1-5, with D perhaps matching TRBD1 (5 bases). Trimming left V 6 bases short and J 0 bases short, with 15 bases between. The CDR3 contains 16 residues. CDR3 sequence reads: CASSHRDGHSNQPQHF. CDR3 nucleotide sequence: TGTGCCAGCAGCCACCGGGACGGGCATAGCAATCAGCCCCAGCATTTT.

The rearrangement links TRBV15 to TRBJ2-3, with no clear D. The CDR3 runs to 14 residues. The V gene's germline CDR1 is LNHNV and CDR2 YYDKDF (reference sequence). V was trimmed by 0 bases and J by 2 bases, leaving 6 bases between them. CDR3 region: CATSRDINTDTQYF. Written as DNA, the CDR3 is TGTGCCACCAGCAGAGATATCAACACAGATACGCAGTATTTT.

The rearrangement joins TRBV20-1 to TRBJ2-3; maybe TRBD2 (6 bases). Trimming removed 5 bases at V and 9 bases at J, with 21 bases between. The length of the CDR3 is 14 residues. In germline, CDR1 is DFQATT, CDR2 SNEGSKA (reference sequence). CDR3 in DNA: TGCAGTGCTCCACCTAGCGCGGCCCTCAACACGCAGTATTTT. As protein: CSAPPSAALNTQYF.

The chain links TRBV15 to TRBJ2-3, with TRBD1 as a possible D gene (7 bases). Trimming pared 1 base from V and 5 bases from J, leaving 16 bases between. CDR1 is LNHNV, CDR2 YYDKDF, per germline (reference sequence). This CDR3 region has 16 residues. The CDR3 region is CATSRAGGTKGDTQYF. The DNA of the CDR3 is TGTGCCACCAGCAGAGCAGGGGGGACCAAGGGAGATACGCAGTATTTT.

The V and J genes are TRBV15 and TRBJ2-3; 7 positions match TRBD1. Germline V gives CDR1 LNHNV, CDR2 YYDKDF (reference sequence). The CDR3 is made up of 13 amino acids. The trim removed 3 bases at V and 6 bases at J, leaving 3 bases unmatched. The CDR3 spells CATSRVQGDTQYF. The CDR3 nucleotides are TGTGCCACCAGCAGGGTACAGGGGGATACGCAGTATTTT.

This chain uses TRBV9 with TRBJ1-2; D is possibly TRBD1 (5 bases). The ends were cut back, 6 bases at V and 3 bases at J, with 9 bases in the middle. This CDR3 has 12 residues. The germline gives CDR1 SGDLS, CDR2 YYNGEE. CDR3 bases: TGTGCCAGCAAGGGAGGGGACTATGGCTACACCTTC. Amino acid sequence: CASKGGDYGYTF.

This clonotype was counted once. The chain is built from TRBV15 and TRBJ1-6; 9 bases map to TRBD1. J was trimmed by 8 bases and V by 3 bases; bases with no gene match: 5. Germline CDR1 and CDR2: LNHNV and YYDKDF (reference sequence). The CDR3 totals 15 residues. CDR3 residues: CATSSEQGAYSPLHF. The CDR3 nucleotides are TGTGCCACCAGCAGCGAACAGGGGGCCTATTCACCCCTCCACTTT. The full variable domain, completed using reference TRBV15 and TRBJ1-6, is DAMVIQNPRYQVTQFGKPVTLSCSQTLNHNVMYWYQQKSSQAPKLLFHYYDKDFNNEADTPDNFQSRRPNTSFCFLDIRSPGLGDTAMYLCATSSEQGAYSPLHFGNGTRLTVT.

There are a few counts of this clonotype. This chain uses TRBV2 with TRBJ2-6; D gene uncertain. The CDR3 is 14 amino acids. Trimming cost V 4 bases and J 0 bases, with 4 bases left between them. The germline gives CDR1 SNHLY, CDR2 FYNNEI. CDR3 DNA sequence: TGTGCCAGCAGTGCTACCTCTGGGGCCAACGTCCTGACTTTC. Amino acids: CASSATSGANVLTF.

The rearrangement joins TRBV4-3 to TRBJ2-2; D uncertain. V dropped 0 bases and J dropped 7 bases, with 6 bases sitting between them. CDR3 size: 13 residues. Germline assignment: CDR1 LGHNA and CDR2 YSLEER. The CDR3 loop reads CASSQELGGELFF. In nucleotides, the CDR3 is TGCGCCAGCAGCCAAGAGTTGGGCGGGGAGCTGTTTTTT.